This is a list of T cell receptor beta chains from one sample in a study of cytomegalovirus exposure and HLA in healthy donors. Data came from immunoSEQ multiplex PCR; TCRdb stores just in-frame clones and leaves some out. In the table there are under 130,000 clones, 65% to 85% of which are singletons. Material for sequencing was PBMCs. These receptors originate from a man younger than 35 in good health and CMV-seronegative. CDR3s include the opening cysteine and the closing phenylalanine or tryptophan. A D gene is named only where the DNA matches it firmly. The size field is filled for only some rows; it gives once, few, many or a size class.

d_call	clone_size	v_call	j_call	cdr3_aa
TRBD1	NA	TRBV4-3	TRBJ1-4	CASSLTGPNEKLFF
NA	NA	TRBV28	TRBJ2-1	CASSSRQANEQFF
NA	NA	TRBV21-1	TRBJ1-5	CASSPREGCQPQHF
TRBD1	NA	TRBV29-1	TRBJ1-5	CSVVPGTGQGRPQHF
TRBD2	NA	TRBV5-1	TRBJ2-1	CASSLSLAGVSNEQFF
NA	NA	TRBV28	TRBJ1-4	CASFGQHNEKLFF
NA	few	TRBV10-3	TRBJ1-1	CATQRATEAFF
TRBD2	once	TRBV7-9	TRBJ2-1	CASSQTSGRTDNEQFF
NA	NA	TRBV28	TRBJ1-2	CASSGGLLGYTF
TRBD2	NA	TRBV4-1	TRBJ2-7	CASSQAEASGRLDEQYF
NA	NA	TRBV7-8	TRBJ2-7	CASSPTAVSSYEQYF
TRBD1	NA	TRBV28	TRBJ1-1	CASSSAGQQGATEAFF
TRBD1	NA	TRBV28	TRBJ1-5	CASTQGGFNQPQHF